One sample yielded the 17 T cell receptor beta chains listed below, sequenced in a study of a mutant IDH1 vaccine in newly diagnosed glioma. Their antigens are not known. Assay used: immunoSEQ multiplex PCR; TCRdb lists only in-frame clones, some missing. The sample holds 50,000 to 55,000 clones, almost 65% seen once. As to time point: week 47, end of study. Every single dose of the vaccine, 300 ug of mutant IDH1 20-mer peptide, came with topical imiquimod. Specimen: peripheral blood mononuclear cells (PBMCs), collected from a glioma patient whose treatment included an IDH1 peptide vaccine. These receptors came from a man aged 40-55 years with glioma. Some clones in this sample may be carry-over from other donors' samples.

J is TRBJ2-4 and V is TRBV7-9; D is perhaps TRBD2 (5 bases). V lost 3 bases and J 5 bases, leaving 11 bases between the germline ends. This CDR3 contains 14 residues. Germline values: CDR1 SEHNR, CDR2 FQNEAQ (reference sequence). CDR3 DNA sequence: TGTGCCAGCAGCTTGGGCCCCGGGGAAAACATTCAGTACTTC. As protein: CASSLGPGENIQYF. The whole variable domain, filled in from reference TRBV7-9 and TRBJ2-4, reads DTGVSQNPRHKITKRGQNVTFRCDPISEHNRLYWYRQTLGQGPEFLTYFQNEAQLEKSRLLSDRFSAERPKGSFSTLEIQRTEQGDSAMYLCASSLGPGENIQYFGAGTRLSVL.

This clone came up a few times. The chain recombines TRBV11-2 with TRBJ1-1; possibly TRBD1 for D (6 bases). CDR3 length: 14 amino acids. In germline, CDR1 is SGHAT, CDR2 FQNNGV. The V end was cut by 5 bases, the J end by 5 bases, with 15 bases between. In nucleotides, the CDR3 is TGTGCCAGCAGCCCGTTGGGAAGGGGGACTGAAGCTTTCTTT. It translates to CASSPLGRGTEAFF.

CDR3 bases: TGTGCCAGCAGCTTAGTTCGGAGTCCTGAAGCTTTCTTT. Its protein is CASSLVRSPEAFF. The rearrangement links TRBV13 to TRBJ1-1; D is undetermined. CDR1 PRHDT and CDR2 FYEKMQ come from the germline V gene (reference sequence). Trimming removed 1 base from V and 6 bases from J, with 9 bases in between. The CDR3 loop spans 13 amino acids. Looking up the rest from reference TRBV13 and TRBJ1-1 gives the full variable domain: AAGVIQSPRHLIKEKRETATLKCYPIPRHDTVYWYQQGPGQDPQFLISFYEKMQSDKGSIPDRFSAQQFSDYHSELNMSSLELGDSALYFCASSLVRSPEAFFGQGTRLTVV.

This clone has just a few counts. The CDR3 sequence is CASRPPPRLGDEQYF. CDR3 DNA sequence: TGTGCCAGCAGACCACCCCCCCGACTCGGCGACGAGCAGTACTTC. The rearrangement links TRBV6-5 to TRBJ2-7; D uncertain. CDR3 size: 15 residues. Per germline, CDR1 MNHEY and CDR2 SVGAGI. Trimming shortened V by 6 bases and J by 5 bases, and 20 bases separated the two germline ends.

This clone was seen a handful of times. CDR3 in DNA: TGTGCCAGCCGGGGGGACACCAATGAGCAGTTCTTC. The encoded protein is CASRGDTNEQFF. The rearrangement uses TRBV6-6 and TRBJ2-1, with TRBD2 as a possible D gene (7 bases). The CDR3 is 12 amino acids. Germline V CDR1 and CDR2: MNHNY, SVGAGI (reference sequence). V dropped 8 bases and J dropped 6 bases, with 11 bases sitting between them.

This sequence joins TRBV2 and TRBJ2-1; the match to TRBD2 covers 7 bases. CDR1 is SNHLY and CDR2 is FYNNEI in the germline V gene. V lost 7 bases, J lost 6 bases, and 6 bases stayed unmatched. The CDR3 contains 13 residues. For the CDR3, the DNA is TGTGCCAGCATCGGGGGGTTGGGCAATGAGCAGTTCTTC. It codes for CASIGGLGNEQFF.

The chain employs TRBV19 and TRBJ2-2; possible D gene TRBD1, 5 bases. The CDR3 totals 16 residues. The germline V and J ends were trimmed by 5 bases and 1 base, with 14 bases remaining between them. CDR1 LNHDA and CDR2 SQIVND come from the germline V gene (reference sequence). CDR3 protein: CASSWGSPQNTGELFF. The CDR3 DNA sequence: TGTGCCAGTAGTTGGGGCAGCCCACAGAACACCGGGGAGCTGTTTTTT.

The chain combines TRBV10-3 with TRBJ1-2; a possible D gene is TRBD1 (5 bases). CDR1 and CDR2 (germline): ENHRY, SYGVKD. This CDR3 is built from 14 residues. Trimming cost V 3 bases and J 5 bases, with 13 bases left between them. CDR3 DNA sequence: TGTGCCATCAGTGAAGGTCAGGGAAGGTATGGCTACACCTTC. As protein: CAISEGQGRYGYTF.

The chain carries TRBV30 and TRBJ2-3; 11 bases are shared with TRBD2. The CDR3 has 14 amino acids. Trimming took 5 bases from V and 5 from J; bases not matched to a gene: 6. Germline-derived CDR1 and CDR2 are GTSNPN and SVGIG (reference sequence). CDR3 region: CAWGIAGGRDTQYF. CDR3 sequence (DNA): TGTGCCTGGGGAATAGCGGGGGGGCGAGATACGCAGTATTTT.

The V gene is TRBV4-1, the J gene TRBJ2-1; 7 bases map to TRBD1. There are 15 residues in the CDR3. V was clipped by 2 bases and J by 0 bases; unmatched bases: 1. CDR1 is MGHRA, CDR2 YSYEKL, per germline. CDR3 loop: CASSQTGDSYNEQFF. In DNA form, the CDR3 reads TGCGCCAGCAGCCAAACAGGGGACTCCTACAATGAGCAGTTCTTC.

V and J are TRBV2 and TRBJ1-1; D remains ambiguous. The CDR3 runs 13 residues. V lost 7 bases to trimming and J lost 1 base, with 10 bases between them. CDR1 and CDR2 from the germline V gene are SNHLY and FYNNEI. As DNA, the CDR3 is TGTGCCAGCAATTCGGAGGGGAACACTGAAGCTTTCTTT. The encoded protein is CASNSEGNTEAFF.

Only one count was recorded for this clone. The CDR3 here is CASSRQGSAETQYF. In nucleotides, the CDR3 is TGTGCCAGCAGCCGCCAGGGTAGCGCAGAGACCCAGTACTTC. The rearrangement links TRBV5-4 to TRBJ2-5; the D call may be TRBD1 or TRBD2 (5 bases each). Germline lookup yields CDR1 SGHNT and CDR2 YYREEE (reference sequence). Trimming removed 4 bases at V and 4 bases at J, with 14 bases between. This CDR3 spans 14 amino acids.

DNA for the CDR3: TGTGCCAGCAGCCACCGGGGAGAACTACCCGAGCAGTACTTC. The encoded protein is CASSHRGELPEQYF. The chain employs TRBV13 and TRBJ2-7; D possibly corresponds to TRBD2 (5 bases). Germline lookup yields CDR1 PRHDT and CDR2 FYEKMQ (reference sequence). This CDR3 comprises 14 residues. The V and J ends lost 5 bases and 6 bases respectively, with 17 bases between them.

The gene calls are TRBV5-1 and TRBJ1-1; D is uncertain. This CDR3 comprises 16 residues. Germline lookup yields CDR1 SGHRS and CDR2 YFSETQ. V lost 0 bases to trimming and J lost 0 bases, with 12 bases between them. CDR3 sequence: CASSLGWSIMNTEAFF. The CDR3 nucleotides read TGCGCCAGCAGCTTGGGTTGGAGTATAATGAACACTGAAGCTTTCTTT.

The rearrangement uses TRBV7-9 and TRBJ1-5; D is unresolved. The V and J ends lost 0 bases and 5 bases respectively, with 11 bases between them. This CDR3 is 15 amino acids long. Germline loops: CDR1 SEHNR, CDR2 FQNEAQ (reference sequence). This CDR3 is CASSLAEPGDQPQHF. Written as DNA, the CDR3 is TGTGCCAGCAGCTTAGCGGAGCCAGGCGATCAGCCCCAGCATTTT.

The chain combines TRBV30 with TRBJ1-5; perhaps TRBD1 as D (6 bases). V lost 4 bases, J lost 5 bases, and 12 bases lay in between. Germline lookup yields CDR1 GTSNPN and CDR2 SVGIG (reference sequence). This CDR3 is 13 amino acids long. This chain's CDR3 is CAWNLGGHQPQHF. The CDR3 nucleotides read TGTGCCTGGAATTTAGGGGGGCATCAGCCCCAGCATTTT.

The CDR3 DNA sequence: TGCGCCAGCAGCAAGGGACAGGGGGAAATGTACGAGCAGTACTTC. This encodes CASSKGQGEMYEQYF. The V gene is TRBV5-1, the J gene TRBJ2-7; 11 nucleotides line up with TRBD1. Germline loops: CDR1 SGHRS, CDR2 YFSETQ. The CDR3 runs 15 residues. The V gene end was trimmed by 4 bases and the J gene end by 4 bases; junction bases not matched to a gene: 7.